Each of the 18 T cell receptor beta chains below was sequenced from the same sample in a study of technical replicates of blood from a few donors. Sequenced by immunoSEQ multiplex PCR; TCRdb stores in-frame clones only, minus some. The data contain about 75,000 clones, roughly nine tenths of them singletons. Material for sequencing was PBMCs. Every receptor here comes from a human donor in good health. Some clones in this sample may be carry-over from other donors' samples.

This rearrangement joins TRBV4-2 to TRBJ1-1; 10 nucleotides align to TRBD1. The germline V gene encodes CDR1 LGHNA and CDR2 YNFKEQ. The CDR3 is 15 amino acids. V lost 3 bases and J lost 3; bases outside the gene matches: 4. The CDR3 region is CASSHKTGGHTEAFF. Written as DNA, the CDR3 is TGTGCCAGCAGCCACAAGACAGGGGGCCACACTGAAGCTTTCTTT.

The V call is TRBV27, the J call TRBJ2-7, with 14 bases fitting TRBD2. V shed 5 bases, J shed 5 bases, and the junction held 5 bases outside the gene matches. CDR3 length: 15 amino acids. Germline CDR1 and CDR2: MNHEY and SMNVEV (reference sequence). CDR3 bases: TGTGCCAGCAGTCGCGGACTAGCGGGAGGTAACGAGCAGTACTTC. It yields the protein CASSRGLAGGNEQYF.

The chain carries TRBV7-2 and TRBJ2-1; D might be TRBD2 (6 bases). Germline-derived CDR1 and CDR2 are SGHTA and FQGNSA. Trimming shortened V by 1 base and J by 0 bases, and 13 bases separated the two germline ends. The CDR3 extends over 17 amino acids. The DNA for the CDR3 is TGTGCCAGCAGCTTAGTTTCGGGACTCGCCTCCTACAATGAGCAGTTCTTC. Its protein is CASSLVSGLASYNEQFF.

The chain recombines TRBV19 with TRBJ2-1; D possibly corresponds to TRBD1 (6 bases). V was pared by 3 bases and J by 4 bases, with 10 bases between. Germline CDR1 is LNHDA and CDR2 is SQIVND (reference sequence). The CDR3 sequence is 14 residues long. CDR3 in DNA: TGTGCCAGTAGTATCCTGGACAGTTACAATGAGCAGTTCTTC. Translating it yields CASSILDSYNEQFF.

The genes are TRBV30 and TRBJ1-2; D gene uncertain. The CDR3 covers 12 residues. The germline gives CDR1 GTSNPN, CDR2 SVGIG (reference sequence). The germline V and J ends were trimmed by 0 bases and 8 bases, with 10 bases remaining between them. The chain's CDR3 is CAWSVLFEGYTF. CDR3 bases: TGTGCCTGGAGTGTACTGTTTGAGGGCTACACCTTC.

J is TRBJ1-5 and V is TRBV6-5, with 9 positions matching TRBD1. CDR1 is MNHEY, CDR2 SVGAGI, per germline. With 6 bases clipped from V and 1 base from J, the junction kept 4 bases outside the gene matches. This CDR3 is 15 amino acids long. As DNA, the CDR3 is TGTGCCAGCAGGAGTGGGACAGGGAGCAATCAGCCCCAGCATTTT. Protein: CASRSGTGSNQPQHF.

In DNA form, the CDR3 reads TGTGCCAGCAGACTCACTAGCGGGGGGGGCACAGATACGCAGTATTTT. Protein product: CASRLTSGGGTDTQYF. J is TRBJ2-3 and V is TRBV2; TRBD2 matches 13 bases. V dropped 6 bases and J dropped 1; count of bases not matched to a gene: 4. Germline V CDR1 and CDR2: SNHLY, FYNNEI. This CDR3 has 16 amino acids.

The chain couples TRBV7-2 to TRBJ2-3; TRBD2 aligns across 9 bases. Germline V gene lookup returns CDR1 SGHTA and CDR2 FQGNSA. J lost 1 base, V lost 5 bases, and 4 bases had no gene match. The CDR3 runs to 15 residues. The CDR3 here is CASSPWTSGTDTQYF. The CDR3, as DNA: TGTGCCAGCAGCCCCTGGACTAGCGGCACAGATACGCAGTATTTT.

The J gene is TRBJ2-1, the V gene TRBV5-1; the D is unclear. From germline, CDR1 is SGHRS and CDR2 YFSETQ. CDR3 size: 12 residues. Trimming left V 0 bases short and J 8 bases short, with 6 bases between. CDR3 nucleotide sequence: TGCGCCAGCAGCTTGGTTGGCTATGAGCAGTTCTTC. Its protein product is CASSLVGYEQFF.

The V call is TRBV10-3, the J call TRBJ2-3, with 11 bases that match TRBD2. CDR1 and CDR2 (germline): ENHRY, SYGVKD. The CDR3 length is 15 residues. V lost 5 bases to trimming and J lost 0 bases; unmatched junction nucleotides: 1. CDR3 DNA: TGTGCCATCAGTATAGCGGGAGGGAGCACAGATACGCAGTATTTT. Amino acid sequence: CAISIAGGSTDTQYF.

The chain employs TRBV7-9 and TRBJ2-3; TRBD2 matches 10 bases. Germline CDR1 and CDR2: SEHNR and FQNEAQ (reference sequence). V was pared by 5 bases and J by 4 bases, with 9 bases of the junction left unmatched. The CDR3 has 16 amino acids. The DNA for the CDR3 is TGTGCCAGCAGCCCCTGGACTAGCGGTGCAGCAGATACGCAGTATTTT. Protein sequence: CASSPWTSGAADTQYF.

The rearrangement links TRBV7-4 to TRBJ1-2, with a possible D match to TRBD1 (5 bases). This CDR3 spans 14 amino acids. Trimming shortened V by 4 bases and J by 8 bases, and 17 bases separated the two germline ends. Germline assignment: CDR1 SGHVT and CDR2 SQSDAQ. The CDR3 reads CASSSKVSGLGYTF. The CDR3 DNA reads TGTGCCAGCAGCTCAAAGGTATCAGGGTTGGGCTACACCTTC.

The rearrangement uses TRBV10-3 and TRBJ1-3, with TRBD1 matching over 8 bases. The CDR3 has 17 residues. Per germline, CDR1 ENHRY and CDR2 SYGVKD. J was trimmed by 3 bases and V by 3 bases; bases with no gene match: 10. The CDR3 loop is CAISDHGQGRLGNTIYF. The CDR3 DNA sequence: TGTGCCATCAGTGATCACGGACAGGGTAGACTTGGAAACACCATATATTTT.

The genes are TRBV12-5 and TRBJ2-1; D is ambiguous. The length of the CDR3 is 13 residues. Trimming removed 3 bases from V and 6 bases from J, with 9 bases in between. CDR1 is LGHNT, CDR2 FRNRAP, per germline. The CDR3 loop is CASGFGVSNEQFF. The CDR3 coding sequence is TGTGCTAGTGGTTTCGGAGTTAGCAATGAGCAGTTCTTC.

This sequence joins TRBV7-9 and TRBJ2-1, with TRBD1 identical over 10 bases. The junction had 10 bases not matched to a gene; V was cut back by 1 base and J by 7 bases. This CDR3 spans 17 amino acids. Germline V lookup: CDR1 SEHNR, CDR2 FQNEAQ (reference sequence). The CDR3 DNA follows: TGTGCCAGCAGCTTAGAGTCCGGGACAGGGGAGTTGAATGAGCAGTTCTTC. This translates into CASSLESGTGELNEQFF.

The genes are TRBV7-6 and TRBJ2-5; TRBD2 aligns across 7 bases. V lost 7 bases to trimming and J lost 2 bases; unmatched junction nucleotides: 13. Germline-derived CDR1 and CDR2 are SGHVS and FNYEAQ. The CDR3 length is 16 residues. The CDR3 coding sequence is TGTGCCAGCACTAGACGGCGGGGGTATACACAAGAGACCCAGTACTTC. It is translated as CASTRRRGYTQETQYF.

The chain recombines TRBV10-3 with TRBJ2-7; 11 bases map to TRBD1. This CDR3 is built from 19 residues. The germline V gene has CDR1 ENHRY and CDR2 SYGVKD. With V trimmed by 4 bases and J by 3 bases, 17 bases remained unmatched. The CDR3 region has the DNA TGTGCCATCAGTGCCATTAGGCCCAGGACAGGGGGCGAGAACTACGAGCAGTACTTC. Translated: CAISAIRPRTGGENYEQYF.

The chain links TRBV4-3 to TRBJ1-3, with no clear D. This CDR3 has 13 amino acids. Germline CDR1 is LGHNA and CDR2 is YSLEER. Trimming stripped 1 base from V and 4 bases from J, with 5 bases between. Here the CDR3 DNA reads TGCGCCAGCAGCCAAGTTTCGGGAAACACCATATATTTT. This sequence encodes CASSQVSGNTIYF.